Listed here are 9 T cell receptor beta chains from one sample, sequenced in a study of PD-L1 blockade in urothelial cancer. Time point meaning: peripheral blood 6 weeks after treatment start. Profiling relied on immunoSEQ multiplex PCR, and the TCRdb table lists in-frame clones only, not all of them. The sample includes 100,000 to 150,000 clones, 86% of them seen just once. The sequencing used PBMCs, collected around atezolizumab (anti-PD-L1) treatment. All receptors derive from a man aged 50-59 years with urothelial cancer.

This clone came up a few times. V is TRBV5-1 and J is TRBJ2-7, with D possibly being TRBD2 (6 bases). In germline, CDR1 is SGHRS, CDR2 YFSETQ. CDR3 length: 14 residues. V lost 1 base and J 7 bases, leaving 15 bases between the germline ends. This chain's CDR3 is CASSLTGVAGEQYF. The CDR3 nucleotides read TGCGCCAGCAGCTTGACCGGCGTGGCGGGAGAGCAGTACTTC. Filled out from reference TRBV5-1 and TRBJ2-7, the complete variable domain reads KAGVTQTPRYLIKTRGQQVTLSCSPISGHRSVSWYQQTPGQGLQFLFEYFSETQRNKGNFPGRFSGRQFSNSRSEMNVSTLELGDSALYLCASSLTGVAGEQYFGPGTRLTVT.

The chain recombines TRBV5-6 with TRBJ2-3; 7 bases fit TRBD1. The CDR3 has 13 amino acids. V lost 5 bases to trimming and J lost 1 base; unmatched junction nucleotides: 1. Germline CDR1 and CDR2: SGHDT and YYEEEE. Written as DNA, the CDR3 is TGTGCCAGCAGTGACAGGGGCACAGATACGCAGTATTTT. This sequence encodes CASSDRGTDTQYF.

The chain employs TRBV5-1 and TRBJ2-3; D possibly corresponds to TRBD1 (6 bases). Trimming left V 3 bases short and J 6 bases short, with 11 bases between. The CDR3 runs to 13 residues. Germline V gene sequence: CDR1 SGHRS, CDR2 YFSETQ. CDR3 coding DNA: TGCGCCAGCAGCTCTACAGGGTGGGATACGCAGTATTTT. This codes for CASSSTGWDTQYF.

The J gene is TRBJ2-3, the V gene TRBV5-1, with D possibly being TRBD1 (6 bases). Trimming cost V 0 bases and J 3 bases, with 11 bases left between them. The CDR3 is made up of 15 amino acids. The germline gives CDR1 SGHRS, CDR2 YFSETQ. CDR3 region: CASSLVGGTTDTQYF. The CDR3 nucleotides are TGCGCCAGCAGCTTGGTAGGGGGAACGACAGATACGCAGTATTTT.

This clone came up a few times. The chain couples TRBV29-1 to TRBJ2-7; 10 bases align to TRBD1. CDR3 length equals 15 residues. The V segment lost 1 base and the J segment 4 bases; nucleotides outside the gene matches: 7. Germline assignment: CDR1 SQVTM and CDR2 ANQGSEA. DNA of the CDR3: TGCAGCGTTGAAGGCTGGGACAGGGGCTCATACGAGCAGTACTTC. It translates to CSVEGWDRGSYEQYF.

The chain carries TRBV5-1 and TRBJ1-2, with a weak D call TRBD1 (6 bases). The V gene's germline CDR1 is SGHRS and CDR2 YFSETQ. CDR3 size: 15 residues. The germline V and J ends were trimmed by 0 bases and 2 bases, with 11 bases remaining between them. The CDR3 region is CASSLGQVSNYGYTF. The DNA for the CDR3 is TGCGCCAGCAGCTTGGGACAGGTTTCGAACTATGGCTACACCTTC.

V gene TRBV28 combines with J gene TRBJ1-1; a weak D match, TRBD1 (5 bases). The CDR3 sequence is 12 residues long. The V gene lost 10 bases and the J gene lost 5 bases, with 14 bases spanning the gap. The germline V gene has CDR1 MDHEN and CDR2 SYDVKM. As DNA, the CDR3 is TGTGCCATCAAACGGGGGTGGACTGAAGCTTTCTTT. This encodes CAIKRGWTEAFF.

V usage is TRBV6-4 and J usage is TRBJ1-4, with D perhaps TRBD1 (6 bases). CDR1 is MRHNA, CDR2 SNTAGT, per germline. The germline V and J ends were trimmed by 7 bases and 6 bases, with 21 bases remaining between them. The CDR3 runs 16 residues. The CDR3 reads CASTPVQEGVDEKLFF. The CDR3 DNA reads TGTGCCAGCACCCCGGTACAAGAGGGGGTCGATGAAAAACTGTTTTTT.

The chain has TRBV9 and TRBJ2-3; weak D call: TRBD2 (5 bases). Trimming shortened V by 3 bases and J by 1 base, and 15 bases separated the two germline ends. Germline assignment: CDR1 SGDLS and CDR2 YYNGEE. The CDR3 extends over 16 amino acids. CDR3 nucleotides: TGTGCCAGCAGCGCCCACCCTAGCTCCCGCACAGATACGCAGTATTTT. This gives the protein CASSAHPSSRTDTQYF. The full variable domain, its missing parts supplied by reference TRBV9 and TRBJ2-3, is DSGVTQTPKHLITATGQRVTLRCSPRSGDLSVYWYQQSLDQGLQFLIQYYNGEERAKGNILERFSAQQFPDLHSELNLSSLELGDSALYFCASSAHPSSRTDTQYFGPGTRLTVL.